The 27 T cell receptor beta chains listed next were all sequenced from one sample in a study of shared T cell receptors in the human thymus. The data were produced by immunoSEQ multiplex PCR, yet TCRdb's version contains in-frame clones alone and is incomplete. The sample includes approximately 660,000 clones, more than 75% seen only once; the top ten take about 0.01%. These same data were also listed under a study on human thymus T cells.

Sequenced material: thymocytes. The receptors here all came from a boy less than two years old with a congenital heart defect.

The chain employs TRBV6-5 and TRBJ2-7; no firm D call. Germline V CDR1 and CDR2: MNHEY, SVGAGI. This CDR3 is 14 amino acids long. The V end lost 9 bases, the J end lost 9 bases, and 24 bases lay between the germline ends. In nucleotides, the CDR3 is TGTGCCAGAACAGAGAGTCCCGCCGGCCACGGGCAGTACTTC. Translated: CARTESPAGHGQYF.

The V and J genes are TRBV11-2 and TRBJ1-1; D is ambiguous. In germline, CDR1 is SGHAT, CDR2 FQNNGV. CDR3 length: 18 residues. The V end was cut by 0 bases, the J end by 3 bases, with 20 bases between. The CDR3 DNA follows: TGTGCCAGCAGCTTAGATCCCCCTCCCTCCTCGTCGGACACTGAAGCTTTCTTT. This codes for CASSLDPPPSSSDTEAFF.

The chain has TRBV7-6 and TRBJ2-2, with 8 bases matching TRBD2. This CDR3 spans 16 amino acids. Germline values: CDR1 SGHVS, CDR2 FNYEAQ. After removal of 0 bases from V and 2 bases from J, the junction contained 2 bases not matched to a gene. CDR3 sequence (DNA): TGTGCCAGCAGCTTAGCCGGGAGGGCCAACACCGGGGAGCTGTTTTTT. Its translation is CASSLAGRANTGELFF.

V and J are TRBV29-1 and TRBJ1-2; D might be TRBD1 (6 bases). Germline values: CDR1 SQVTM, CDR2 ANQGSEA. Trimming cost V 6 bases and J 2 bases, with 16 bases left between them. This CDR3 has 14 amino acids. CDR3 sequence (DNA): TGCAGCGTGGTGGGGAGGGGGGGGAACTATGGCTACACCTTC. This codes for CSVVGRGGNYGYTF.

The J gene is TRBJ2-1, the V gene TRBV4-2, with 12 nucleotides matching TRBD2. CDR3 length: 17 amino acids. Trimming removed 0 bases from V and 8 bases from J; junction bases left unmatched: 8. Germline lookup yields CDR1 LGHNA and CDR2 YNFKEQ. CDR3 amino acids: CASSQDPLAGGPDEQFF. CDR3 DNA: TGTGCCAGCAGCCAAGATCCCCTAGCGGGAGGGCCGGATGAGCAGTTCTTC.

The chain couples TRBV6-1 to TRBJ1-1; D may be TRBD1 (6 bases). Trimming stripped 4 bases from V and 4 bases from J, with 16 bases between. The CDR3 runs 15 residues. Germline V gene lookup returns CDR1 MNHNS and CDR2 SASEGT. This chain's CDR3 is CASSGNRDTTTEAFF. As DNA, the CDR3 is TGTGCCAGCAGTGGTAACCGGGACACGACCACTGAAGCTTTCTTT.

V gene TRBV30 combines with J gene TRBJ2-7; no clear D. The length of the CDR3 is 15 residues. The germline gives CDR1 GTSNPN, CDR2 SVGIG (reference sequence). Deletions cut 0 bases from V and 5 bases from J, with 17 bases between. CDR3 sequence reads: CAWSVWPRARDEQYF. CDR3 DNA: TGTGCCTGGAGTGTATGGCCTAGAGCCCGGGACGAGCAGTACTTC.

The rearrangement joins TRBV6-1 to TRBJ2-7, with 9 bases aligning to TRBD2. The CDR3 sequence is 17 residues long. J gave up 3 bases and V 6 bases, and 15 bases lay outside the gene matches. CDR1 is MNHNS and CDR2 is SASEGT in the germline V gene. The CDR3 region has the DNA TGTGCCAGCAGCGAAAGCCTTGAACTAGCGGGTGACTACGAGCAGTACTTC. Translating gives CASSESLELAGDYEQYF.

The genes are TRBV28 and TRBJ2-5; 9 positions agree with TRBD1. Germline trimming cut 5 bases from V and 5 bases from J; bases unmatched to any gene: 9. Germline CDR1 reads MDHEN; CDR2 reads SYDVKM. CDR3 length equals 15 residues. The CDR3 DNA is TGTGCCAGCAGTCGCCACAGGGGGCGAGGGGAGACCCAGTACTTC. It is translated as CASSRHRGRGETQYF.

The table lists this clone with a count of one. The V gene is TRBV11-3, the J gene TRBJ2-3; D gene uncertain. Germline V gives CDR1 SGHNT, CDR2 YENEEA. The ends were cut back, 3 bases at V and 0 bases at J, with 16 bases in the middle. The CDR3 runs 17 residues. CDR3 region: CASSFLNGFTSTDTQYF. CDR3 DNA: TGTGCCAGCAGCTTCCTGAACGGGTTTACTAGCACAGATACGCAGTATTTT.

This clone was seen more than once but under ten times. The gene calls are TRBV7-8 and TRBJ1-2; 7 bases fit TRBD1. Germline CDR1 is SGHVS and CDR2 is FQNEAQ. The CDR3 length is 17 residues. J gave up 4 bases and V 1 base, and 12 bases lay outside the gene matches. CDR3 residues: CASSLGRGQSGSYGYTF. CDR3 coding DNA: TGTGCCAGCAGCTTAGGGCGGGGACAGTCGGGTTCCTATGGCTACACCTTC.

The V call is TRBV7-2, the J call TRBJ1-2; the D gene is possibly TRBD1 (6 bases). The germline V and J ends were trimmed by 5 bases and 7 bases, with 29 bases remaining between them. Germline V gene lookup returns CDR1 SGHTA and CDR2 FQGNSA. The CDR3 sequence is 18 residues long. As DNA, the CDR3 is TGTGCCAGCAGCCCACGACCTAGCATGCGTACAGGGTGCGGTGGCTACACCTTC. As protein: CASSPRPSMRTGCGGYTF.

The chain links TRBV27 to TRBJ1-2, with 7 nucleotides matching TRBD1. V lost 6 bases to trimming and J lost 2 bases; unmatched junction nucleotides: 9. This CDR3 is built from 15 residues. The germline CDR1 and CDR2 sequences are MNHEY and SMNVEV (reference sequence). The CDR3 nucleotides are TGTGCCAGCAGCCCTCGGGGGACAGCAAACTATGGCTACACCTTC. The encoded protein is CASSPRGTANYGYTF.

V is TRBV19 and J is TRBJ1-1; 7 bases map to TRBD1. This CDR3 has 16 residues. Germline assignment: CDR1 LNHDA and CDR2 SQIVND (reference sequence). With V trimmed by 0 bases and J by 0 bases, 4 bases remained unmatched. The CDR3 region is CASSIDAGTVNTEAFF. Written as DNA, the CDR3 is TGTGCCAGTAGTATAGATGCGGGGACAGTGAACACTGAAGCTTTCTTT.

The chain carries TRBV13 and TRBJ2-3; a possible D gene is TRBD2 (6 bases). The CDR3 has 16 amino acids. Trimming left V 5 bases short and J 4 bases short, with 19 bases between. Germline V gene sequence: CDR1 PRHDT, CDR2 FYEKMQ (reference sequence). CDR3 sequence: CASSLERVEGSDTQYF. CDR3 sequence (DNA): TGTGCCAGCAGCCTAGAGCGGGTCGAGGGGTCAGATACGCAGTATTTT.

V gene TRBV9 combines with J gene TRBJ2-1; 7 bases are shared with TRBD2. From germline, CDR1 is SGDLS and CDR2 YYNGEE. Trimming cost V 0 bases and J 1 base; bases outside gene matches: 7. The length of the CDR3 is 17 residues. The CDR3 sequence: CASSVGLAEHSYNEQFF. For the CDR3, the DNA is TGTGCCAGCAGCGTAGGACTAGCAGAACATTCCTACAATGAGCAGTTCTTC.

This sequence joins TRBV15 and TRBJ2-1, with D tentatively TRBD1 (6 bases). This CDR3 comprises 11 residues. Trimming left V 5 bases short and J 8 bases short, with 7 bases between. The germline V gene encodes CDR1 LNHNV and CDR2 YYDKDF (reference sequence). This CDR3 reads CATSPGDEQFF. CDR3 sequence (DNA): TGTGCCACCAGCCCAGGGGATGAGCAGTTCTTC.

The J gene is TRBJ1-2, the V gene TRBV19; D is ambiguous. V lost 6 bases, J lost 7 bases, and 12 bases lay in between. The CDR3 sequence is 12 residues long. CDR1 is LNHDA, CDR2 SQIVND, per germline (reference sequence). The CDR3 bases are TGTGCCAGTAGACAGACGTCAAGTGGCTACACCTTC. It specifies CASRQTSSGYTF.

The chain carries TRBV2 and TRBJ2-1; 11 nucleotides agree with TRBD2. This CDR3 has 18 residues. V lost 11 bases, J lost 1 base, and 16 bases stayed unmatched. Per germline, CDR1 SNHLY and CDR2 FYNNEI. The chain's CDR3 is CAVIGQKGLAASYNEQFF. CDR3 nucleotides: TGTGCCGTAATTGGACAGAAGGGACTAGCGGCTTCCTACAATGAGCAGTTCTTC.

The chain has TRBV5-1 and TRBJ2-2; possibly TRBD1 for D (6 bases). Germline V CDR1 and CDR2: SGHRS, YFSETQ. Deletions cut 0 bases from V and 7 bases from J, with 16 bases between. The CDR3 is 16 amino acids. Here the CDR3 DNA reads TGCGCCAGCAGCTTGGCCTTGGCAGGGGCGGTCGGGGAGCTGTTTTTT. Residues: CASSLALAGAVGELFF. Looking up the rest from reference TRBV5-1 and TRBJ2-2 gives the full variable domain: KAGVTQTPRYLIKTRGQQVTLSCSPISGHRSVSWYQQTPGQGLQFLFEYFSETQRNKGNFPGRFSGRQFSNSRSEMNVSTLELGDSALYLCASSLALAGAVGELFFGEGSRLTVL.

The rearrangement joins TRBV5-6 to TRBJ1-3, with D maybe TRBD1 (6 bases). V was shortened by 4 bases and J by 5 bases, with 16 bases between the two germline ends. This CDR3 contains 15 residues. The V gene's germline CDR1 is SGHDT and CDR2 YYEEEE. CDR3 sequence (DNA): TGTGCCAGCAGCGCCCAACAGGGTGTAAGAAACACCATATATTTT. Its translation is CASSAQQGVRNTIYF.

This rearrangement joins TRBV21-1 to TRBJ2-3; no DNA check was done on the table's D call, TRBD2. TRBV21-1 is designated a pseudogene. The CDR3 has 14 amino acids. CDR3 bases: TGTGCCAGCCACCTAGCGGGAGAGGCAGATACGCAGTATTTT. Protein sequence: CASHLAGEADTQYF.

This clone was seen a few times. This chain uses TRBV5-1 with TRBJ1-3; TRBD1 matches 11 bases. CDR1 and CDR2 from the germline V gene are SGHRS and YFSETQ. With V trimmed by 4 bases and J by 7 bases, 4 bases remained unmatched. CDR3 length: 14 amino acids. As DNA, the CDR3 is TGCGCCAGCAGCCCGGGACAGGGGGGGAACACCATATATTTT. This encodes CASSPGQGGNTIYF.

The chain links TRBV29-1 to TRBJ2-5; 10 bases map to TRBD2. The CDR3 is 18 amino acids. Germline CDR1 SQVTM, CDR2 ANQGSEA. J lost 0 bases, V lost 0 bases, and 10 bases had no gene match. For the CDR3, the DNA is TGCAGCGTTGAAGATCTAGCGGGAGCTCTATTACACCAAGAGACCCAGTACTTC. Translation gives CSVEDLAGALLHQETQYF.

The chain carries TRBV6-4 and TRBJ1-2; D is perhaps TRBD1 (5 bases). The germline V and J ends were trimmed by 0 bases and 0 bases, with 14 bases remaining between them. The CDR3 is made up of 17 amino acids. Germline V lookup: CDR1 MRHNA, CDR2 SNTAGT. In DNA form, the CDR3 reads TGTGCCAGCAGTGACTCAACAGGAGATAACACTAACTATGGCTACACCTTC. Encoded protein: CASSDSTGDNTNYGYTF.

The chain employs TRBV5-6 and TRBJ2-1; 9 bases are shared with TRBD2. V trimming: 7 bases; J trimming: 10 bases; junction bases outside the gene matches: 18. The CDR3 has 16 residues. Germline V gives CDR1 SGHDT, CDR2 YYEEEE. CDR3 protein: CASASREGLPRGEQFF. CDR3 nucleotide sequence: TGTGCCAGCGCATCGCGGGAGGGCCTCCCCAGGGGAGAGCAGTTCTTC.

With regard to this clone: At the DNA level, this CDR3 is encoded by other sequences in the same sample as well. In DNA, the CDR3 is TGTGCCAGCTCACCGTCGACAGGCTCCTACAATGAGCAGTTCTTC. Translated, it gives CASSPSTGSYNEQFF. The chain recombines TRBV18 with TRBJ2-1, with a weak D call TRBD1 (6 bases). Per germline, CDR1 KGHSH and CDR2 LQKENI. V lost 3 bases and J lost 0, with 9 bases in between. The CDR3 has 15 amino acids.